A single TCR beta chain is shown here with its context. TCRdb's copy holds only in-frame clones and misses some; the assay was immunoSEQ multiplex PCR. The data contain more than 550,000 clones, around 91% of them singletons. This CDR3 region has 15 residues. V was pared by 3 bases and J by 0 bases, with 4 bases of the junction left unmatched. Germline V lookup: CDR1 MNHNS, CDR2 SASEGT. The data were obtained in a study of shared clonotypes between healthy human individuals. The TCR sequence derives from a man aged 18-30 years in good health. Some clones in this sample may be carry-over from other donors' samples. Sequenced: memory CD8+ T cells from PBMCs. Subset meaning: CD45RO+ cells pooled with CCR7-negative TemRA cells. The chain uses TRBV6-1 and TRBJ2-7, with 8 bases identical to TRBD1. The CDR3 coding sequence is TGTGCCAGCAGTGAGGGACAGGCATCCTCCTACGAGCAGTACTTC. Its translation: CASSEGQASSYEQYF.